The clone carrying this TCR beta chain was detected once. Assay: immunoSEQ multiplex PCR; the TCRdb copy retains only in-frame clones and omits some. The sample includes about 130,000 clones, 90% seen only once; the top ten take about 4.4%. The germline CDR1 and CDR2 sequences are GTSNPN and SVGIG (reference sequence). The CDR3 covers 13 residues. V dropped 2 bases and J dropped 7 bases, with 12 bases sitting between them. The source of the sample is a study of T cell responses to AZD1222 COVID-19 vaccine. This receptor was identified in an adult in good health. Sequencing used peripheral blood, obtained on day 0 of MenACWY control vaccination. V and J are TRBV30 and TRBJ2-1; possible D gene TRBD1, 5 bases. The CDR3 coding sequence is TGTGCCTGGAGTCGACCGACAGTAAATGAGCAGTTCTTC. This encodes CAWSRPTVNEQFF.